The 8 T cell receptor beta chains reported below all come from one sample, sequenced in a study of patients and donors after allogeneic stem cell transplantation. TCRdb re-analysed the RT-PCR reads in MiXCR, keeping a single row per CDR3 protein. Among under 200,000 distinct CDR3 sequences listed, 25% to 35% were seen once. Sequencing used blood, either unsorted or a sorted T cell fraction (not recorded which). The receptors were gathered from a human donor who was either an allogeneic HSCT recipient or a stem cell or donor lymphocyte infusion donor (not recorded which). It is not recorded whose cells these are; they may come from a transplant donor.

The table lists this clonotype with a few counts. The chain links TRBV4-3 to TRBJ2-1; possibly TRBD2 for D (6 bases). V was pared by 0 bases and J by 3 bases, with 21 bases between. Germline CDR1 and CDR2: LGHNA and YSLEER. The CDR3 spans 19 residues. CDR3 sequence (DNA): TGCGCCAGCAGCCAAGATTTAGGAGGGAGAGGGAGTGGCTACAATGAGCAGTTCTTC. Protein sequence: CASSQDLGGRGSGYNEQFF.

This clonotype occurred once. The rearrangement uses TRBV5-1 and TRBJ2-3; 11 positions match TRBD2. This CDR3 is built from 16 residues. The junction had 6 bases not matched to a gene; V was cut back by 4 bases and J by 2 bases. Germline V gives CDR1 SGHRS, CDR2 YFSETQ. DNA of the CDR3: TGCGCCAGCAGCCCCGGGACTAGCGGCATCACAGATACGCAGTATTTT. Protein product: CASSPGTSGITDTQYF.

This chain links TRBV7-9 with TRBJ1-5; D is unresolved. Germline V lookup: CDR1 SEHNR, CDR2 FQNEAQ (reference sequence). V lost 3 bases and J 5 bases, leaving 8 bases between the germline ends. CDR3 length equals 13 residues. CDR3 in amino acids: CASSLGRDQPQHF. CDR3 sequence (DNA): TGTGCCAGCAGCTTGGGGAGGGATCAGCCCCAGCATTTT.

This clonotype has just a few counts. The chain has TRBV7-2 and TRBJ2-3; TRBD1 agrees at 9 bases. With 5 bases clipped from V and 9 bases from J, the junction kept 6 bases outside the gene matches. Looked up from germline, CDR1 is SGHTA and CDR2 is FQGNSA. This CDR3 comprises 13 residues. Written as DNA, the CDR3 is TGTGCCAGCAGCGCTGCCGGGACAGGGACGCAGTATTTT. As protein: CASSAAGTGTQYF. The variable domain in full, with the rest retrieved from reference TRBV7-2 and TRBJ2-3, is GAGVSQSPSNKVTEKGKDVELRCDPISGHTALYWYRQSLGQGLEFLIYFQGNSAPDKSGLPSDRFSAERTGGSVSTLTIQRTQQEDSAVYLCASSAAGTGTQYFGPGTRLTVL.

This chain links TRBV25-1 with TRBJ2-7, with 10 positions matching TRBD2. The ends lost 3 bases at V and 2 bases at J; junction bases unmatched: 7. The CDR3 consists of 16 residues. Germline V gives CDR1 MGHDK, CDR2 SYGVNS. CDR3 nucleotide sequence: TGTGCCAGCAGTGACGGGACTAGCGCATGGACCTACGAGCAGTACTTC. It yields the protein CASSDGTSAWTYEQYF.

A few counts support this clonotype. The chain employs TRBV3-1 and TRBJ2-7, with D perhaps given as TRBD1 or TRBD2 (5 bases each). The CDR3 is 14 residues long. The germline gives CDR1 LGHDT, CDR2 YNNKEL (reference sequence). V was trimmed by 7 bases and J by 2 bases, leaving 15 bases between them. CDR3 residues: CASTLRDGAYEQYF. DNA of the CDR3: TGTGCCAGCACCCTCAGGGACGGGGCCTACGAGCAGTACTTC.

This clonotype was recorded at least ten times. CDR3 region: CSVVLALNTEAFF. Here the CDR3 DNA reads TGCAGCGTTGTGCTGGCTTTGAACACTGAAGCTTTCTTT. The V call is TRBV29-1, the J call TRBJ1-1; no definite D call. Germline CDR1 SQVTM, CDR2 ANQGSEA. Trimming pared 4 bases from V and 0 bases from J, leaving 9 bases between. There are 13 residues in the CDR3.

This chain uses TRBV14 with TRBJ2-1; D is unresolved. Between the trimmed V and J ends, which lost 0 bases and 11 bases, there was a span of 8 bases. Germline CDR1 reads SGHDN; CDR2 reads FVKESK. This CDR3 contains 12 residues. CDR3 DNA: TGTGCCAGCAGCCAAGATGTAAGGAAGCAGTTCTTC. Protein: CASSQDVRKQFF.